Reported below is one T cell receptor (beta chain). Its antigen is not known. This record comes from a study of cytomegalovirus exposure and HLA in healthy donors. Study observations and caveats: From TCR beta sequences, most subjects' HLA-A and HLA-B alleles were reportedly predicted accurately.

The PCR was carried out with 60 Vbeta primers and 13 Jbeta primers. Profiling relied on immunoSEQ multiplex PCR, and the TCRdb table lists in-frame clones only, not all of them. The sample has 150,000 to 200,000 clones; approximately 82% are singletons. This CDR3 region has 15 residues. The germline V gene has CDR1 SGHVS and CDR2 FQNEAQ. Trimming removed 5 bases from V and 0 bases from J, with 14 bases in between. The receptor comes from a woman aged 40 to 50 in good health and CMV-seropositive. The sample taken for sequencing was PBMCs. The chain couples TRBV7-8 to TRBJ2-7; TRBD1 is a possible D gene (6 bases). The CDR3 reads CASSDRRISSYEQYF. The DNA for the CDR3 is TGTGCCAGCAGCGACAGGAGAATCAGCTCCTACGAGCAGTACTTC.